These 15 T cell receptor beta chains were all obtained from the same sample, sequenced in a study of blood T cells in healthy people across ages. Alongside a J-beta primer mix, a sample-barcoded 5' primer served in a second PCR lasting about 7 to 12 cycles. TCRdb reanalysed the 5' RACE reads using MiXCR and keeps one entry per CDR3 protein. The repertoire holds about 1.6 million distinct CDR3 sequences, roughly a third seen once, with approximately 11% in the top ten. The sample was blood. The receptors here all came from a woman aged 25 to 39 in good health.

The V and J genes are TRBV6-6 and TRBJ2-7, with 8 bases lining up with TRBD2. This CDR3 region has 15 residues. V trimming: 6 bases; J trimming: 3 bases; junction bases outside the gene matches: 10. Germline CDR1 reads MNHNY; CDR2 reads SVGAGI (reference sequence). CDR3 DNA: TGTGCCAGCAGCGGGGGTAGCGGGACCTTCTACGAGCAGTACTTC. This sequence encodes CASSGGSGTFYEQYF.

This clonotype came up a few times. V gene TRBV20-1 combines with J gene TRBJ2-3; a possible D gene is TRBD2 (7 bases). From germline, CDR1 is DFQATT and CDR2 SNEGSKA (reference sequence). The CDR3 extends over 14 amino acids. The ends were cut back, 3 bases at V and 6 bases at J, with 16 bases in the middle. The chain's CDR3 is CSASLAGARDTQYF. The CDR3 region has the DNA TGCAGTGCTAGTCTCGCGGGGGCCCGGGATACGCAGTATTTT.

Only a few counts were recorded for this clonotype. The chain has TRBV20-1 and TRBJ1-1, with D possibly TRBD1 on 6 matching bases. The CDR3 sequence is 14 residues long. Germline CDR1 is DFQATT and CDR2 is SNEGSKA (reference sequence). The V end was cut by 0 bases, the J end by 4 bases, with 12 bases between. CDR3 sequence reads: CSARDGRGGTEAFF. The CDR3 coding sequence is TGCAGTGCTAGAGATGGCAGGGGCGGCACTGAAGCTTTCTTT.

The V and J genes are TRBV20-1 and TRBJ1-6; D perhaps matches TRBD1 (6 bases). The germline gives CDR1 DFQATT, CDR2 SNEGSKA (reference sequence). This CDR3 spans 15 amino acids. V was clipped by 6 bases and J by 8 bases, with 20 bases between them. The CDR3 is CSASDVRDIDSPLHF. In DNA, the CDR3 is TGCAGTGCGTCCGATGTTCGGGACATCGATTCACCCCTCCACTTT.

Many counts were recorded for this clonotype. The chain joins TRBV7-2 to TRBJ2-7; 10 bases fit TRBD1. V trimming: 5 bases; J trimming: 2 bases; junction bases outside the gene matches: 6. The CDR3 runs 15 residues. Germline assignment: CDR1 SGHTA and CDR2 FQGNSA. CDR3 loop: CASSPRGTGAYEQYF. The CDR3 region has the DNA TGTGCCAGCAGCCCTCGCGGGACAGGGGCCTACGAGCAGTACTTC.

This clonotype was observed a few times. V gene TRBV2 combines with J gene TRBJ2-5, with TRBD2 identical over 10 bases. Matching the DNA end better, TRBJ2-7 makes the J call doubtful. Germline V lookup: CDR1 SNHLY, CDR2 FYNNEI. CDR3 length: 20 residues. Written as DNA, the CDR3 is TGTGCCAGCAGGTCCAACGTAGGTACTAGCGGGACACTAAGTGGCTACGAGCAGTACTTC. This codes for CASRSNVGTSGTLSGYEQYF.

The chain uses TRBV7-9 and TRBJ2-7; perhaps TRBD2 as D (5 bases). CDR3 length equals 14 residues. Germline loops: CDR1 SEHNR, CDR2 FQNEAQ (reference sequence). The ends were cut back, 1 base at V and 6 bases at J, with 13 bases in the middle. CDR3 sequence: CASSLEHLAREQYF. As DNA, the CDR3 is TGTGCCAGCAGCTTAGAACACCTAGCCCGCGAGCAGTACTTC.

The chain joins TRBV6-5 to TRBJ2-1; unclear D gene. The CDR3 consists of 11 residues. Trimming took off 7 bases at V and 9 bases at J, with 10 bases between the two ends. Germline V CDR1 and CDR2: MNHEY, SVGAGI. CDR3 nucleotide sequence: TGTGCCAGCACCATGGGGTTTGAGCAGTTCTTC. Its translation is CASTMGFEQFF.

V and J are TRBV9 and TRBJ2-5; D is possibly TRBD2 (5 bases). CDR1 is SGDLS and CDR2 is YYNGEE in the germline V gene. Trimming took off 3 bases at V and 11 bases at J, with 14 bases between the two ends. The CDR3 is 12 amino acids. The CDR3, as DNA: TGTGCCAGCAGCGAACTAGAAGGTGAGCAGTACTTC. As protein: CASSELEGEQYF. Full variable domain (outside the CDR3, taken from reference TRBV9 and TRBJ2-5): DSGVTQTPKHLITATGQRVTLRCSPRSGDLSVYWYQQSLDQGLQFLIQYYNGEERAKGNILERFSAQQFPDLHSELNLSSLELGDSALYFCASSELEGEQYFGPGTRLLVL.

To note about this clonotype: Just one base apart from a much larger clone, this may be a read error. This chain connects TRBV4-1 to TRBJ2-3, with D perhaps assigned TRBD1 or TRBD2 (6 bases each). V was pared by 4 bases and J by 11 bases, with 13 bases between. Per the germline V gene, CDR1 is MGHRA and CDR2 is YSYEKL. This CDR3 comprises 12 residues. CDR3 bases: TGCGCCAGCAGCCGAGGGGGACTTAGGCAGTATTTT. Residues: CASSRGGLRQYF.

This chain connects TRBV20-1 to TRBJ2-4, with D unclear. The DNA matches TRBJ2-7 better at its end, which makes the J call doubtful. The V gene's germline CDR1 is DFQATT and CDR2 SNEGSKA (reference sequence). CDR3 length: 13 residues. CDR3 residues: CSAQRGYYYEQYF. The DNA for the CDR3 is TGCAGTGCCCAGAGAGGCTATTACTACGAGCAGTACTTC.

The CDR3 region is CASRMGGTQPQHF. For the CDR3, the DNA is TGTGCCTCGAGGATGGGAGGCACTCAGCCCCAGCATTTT. The chain couples TRBV12-3 or TRBV12-4 to TRBJ1-5; the D is unclear. The germline V and J ends were trimmed by 11 bases and 6 bases, with 17 bases remaining between them. This CDR3 is 13 amino acids long.

This chain connects TRBV11-2 to TRBJ2-1; TRBD2 aligns across 16 bases. CDR3 length: 19 residues. With V trimmed by 3 bases and J by 4 bases, 9 bases remained unmatched. In germline, CDR1 is SGHAT, CDR2 FQNNGV. This CDR3 reads CASSFAGTSGRASYNEQFF. In DNA form, the CDR3 reads TGTGCCAGCAGCTTCGCCGGGACTAGCGGGAGGGCCTCATACAATGAGCAGTTCTTC.

This clonotype was counted a few times. CDR3 loop: CASSEAGGERSEQYF. CDR3 in DNA: TGTGCCAGCAGTGAAGCGGGAGGGGAGCGCAGTGAGCAGTACTTC. This chain links TRBV2 with TRBJ2-5; 7 nucleotides align to TRBD2. The CDR3 runs 15 residues. Germline values: CDR1 SNHLY, CDR2 FYNNEI. V trimming: 0 bases; J trimming: 11 bases; junction bases outside the gene matches: 12.

This chain links TRBV7-9 with TRBJ2-3; 9 positions agree with TRBD2. The V gene end was trimmed by 3 bases and the J gene end by 2 bases; junction bases not matched to a gene: 9. Germline CDR1 and CDR2: SEHNR and FQNEAQ (reference sequence). The CDR3 length is 17 residues. The CDR3, as DNA: TGTGCCAGCAGCTTTTCGACGACTAGCGGCCCCACAGATACGCAGTATTTT. Translation gives CASSFSTTSGPTDTQYF.